Shown below are 17 T cell receptor beta chains from a single sample sequenced in a study of blood T cell repertoires in COVID-19. TCRdb keeps only in-frame clones here, not all; method: immunoSEQ multiplex PCR. The top ten hold roughly 1.8% of the sample, which has about 120,000 clones, over 80% seen once. The specimen sequenced was peripheral blood. The origin of the receptors is a man between 65 and 85 years old with acute or convalescent COVID-19.

The rearrangement uses TRBV4-1 and TRBJ2-6; no clear D. V lost 5 bases and J lost 0, with 17 bases in between. The V gene's germline CDR1 is MGHRA and CDR2 YSYEKL. CDR3 length: 18 residues. In DNA, the CDR3 is TGCGCCAGCAGCTCTATAAGAGGATTCAGCTCTGGGGCCAACGTCCTGACTTTC. This codes for CASSSIRGFSSGANVLTF.

This clone occurred once. V usage is TRBV3-1 (or the pseudogene TRBV3-2) and J usage is TRBJ1-5; D is undetermined. CDR1 is LGHDT and CDR2 is YNNKEL in the germline V gene (reference sequence). The CDR3 is 13 residues long. Deletions cut 4 bases from V and 6 bases from J, with 10 bases between. CDR3 loop: CASSPAMSQPQHF. CDR3 in DNA: TGTGCCAGCAGCCCTGCCATGAGTCAGCCCCAGCATTTT.

This chain connects TRBV24-1 to TRBJ1-2; no reliable D call. Germline V CDR1 and CDR2: KGHDR, SFDVKD. The V end lost 0 bases, the J end lost 5 bases, and 9 bases lay between the germline ends. This CDR3 has 14 amino acids. As DNA, the CDR3 is TGTGCCACCAGTGATTTGCCCAGGTCTTATGGCTACACCTTC. Translating gives CATSDLPRSYGYTF.

The genes are TRBV6-4 and TRBJ2-3; D may be TRBD1 (6 bases). Germline V gives CDR1 MRHNA, CDR2 SNTAGT. Trimming took 0 bases from V and 6 from J, leaving 13 bases between them. CDR3 size: 15 residues. CDR3 protein: CASSDSGQPGDTQYF. CDR3 nucleotide sequence: TGTGCCAGCAGTGACTCCGGACAGCCGGGGGATACGCAGTATTTT.

This clone was detected only a few times. The chain couples TRBV18 to TRBJ1-6, with a weak D call TRBD1 (5 bases). Per the germline V gene, CDR1 is KGHSH and CDR2 is LQKENI. This CDR3 has 21 amino acids. Trimming stripped 2 bases from V and 1 base from J, with 24 bases between. This CDR3 is CASSPGNRNSPLWSYNSPLHF. The CDR3 bases are TGTGCCAGCTCACCAGGAAACAGGAACTCTCCTCTTTGGTCCTATAATTCACCCCTCCACTTT. Full variable domain (remainder filled in from reference TRBV18 and TRBJ1-6): NAGVMQNPRHLVRRRGQEARLRCSPMKGHSHVYWYRQLPEEGLKFMVYLQKENIIDESGMPKERFSAEFPKEGPSILRIQQVVRGDSAAYFCASSPGNRNSPLWSYNSPLHFGNGTRLTVT.

This clone was detected a few times. The gene calls are TRBV10-3 and TRBJ1-5; unclear D gene. The CDR3 spans 12 residues. The V gene lost 10 bases and the J gene lost 0 bases, with 7 bases spanning the gap. Germline CDR1 ENHRY, CDR2 SYGVKD. Here the CDR3 DNA reads TGTGCCACCGGGGATAGCAATCAGCCCCAGCATTTT. This sequence encodes CATGDSNQPQHF.

This chain connects TRBV7-9 to TRBJ2-1; D is perhaps TRBD2 (6 bases). The germline V and J ends were trimmed by 2 bases and 7 bases, with 9 bases remaining between them. The CDR3 contains 13 residues. The germline CDR1 and CDR2 sequences are SEHNR and FQNEAQ (reference sequence). CDR3 sequence reads: CASSLRAGNEQFF. CDR3 in DNA: TGTGCCAGCAGCTTAAGGGCGGGAAATGAGCAGTTCTTC.

Only one count was recorded for this clone. The J gene is TRBJ1-2, the V gene TRBV7-2; TRBD1 aligns across 7 bases. Germline values: CDR1 SGHTA, CDR2 FQGNSA. The V gene end was trimmed by 6 bases and the J gene end by 4 bases; junction bases not matched to a gene: 8. The CDR3 runs to 14 residues. CDR3 DNA sequence: TGTGCCAGCAGTCCTGAAAGACAGGGCTATGGCTACACCTTC. Translation gives CASSPERQGYGYTF.

The V gene is TRBV5-1, the J gene TRBJ1-1; the D gene is possibly TRBD1 (5 bases). This CDR3 contains 13 residues. The germline CDR1 and CDR2 sequences are SGHRS and YFSETQ. The germline V and J ends were trimmed by 4 bases and 1 base, with 8 bases remaining between them. Written as DNA, the CDR3 is TGCGCCAGCAGCCCTACAGGGAACACTGAAGCTTTCTTT. Translated: CASSPTGNTEAFF.

The J gene is TRBJ1-2, the V gene TRBV7-9; D remains ambiguous. V was shortened by 3 bases and J by 6 bases, with 5 bases between the two germline ends. Germline lookup yields CDR1 SEHNR and CDR2 FQNEAQ (reference sequence). This CDR3 is 11 amino acids long. The CDR3 region has the DNA TGTGCCAGCAGCTTGAGGGATGGCTACACCTTC. Translated, it gives CASSLRDGYTF. The complete variable domain, with remaining parts taken from reference TRBV7-9 and TRBJ1-2, reads DTGVSQNPRHKITKRGQNVTFRCDPISEHNRLYWYRQTLGQGPEFLTYFQNEAQLEKSRLLSDRFSAERPKGSFSTLEIQRTEQGDSAMYLCASSLRDGYTFGSGTRLTVV.

The chain couples TRBV7-2 to TRBJ2-5; 8 positions agree with TRBD2. The germline gives CDR1 SGHTA, CDR2 FQGNSA. V shed 5 bases, J shed 9 bases, and the junction held 11 bases outside the gene matches. The CDR3 contains 14 residues. The CDR3 region has the DNA TGTGCCAGCAGCCCACGGGGGGGCTGGATGGCCCAGTACTTC. This translates into CASSPRGGWMAQYF.

V gene TRBV4-1 combines with J gene TRBJ2-2; 8 bases map to TRBD1. V dropped 1 base and J dropped 1; count of bases not matched to a gene: 8. Germline V lookup: CDR1 MGHRA, CDR2 YSYEKL. This CDR3 spans 18 amino acids. CDR3 loop: CASSQGPPGTGNTGELFF. The CDR3 DNA follows: TGCGCCAGCAGCCAAGGACCCCCAGGGACAGGGAACACCGGGGAGCTGTTTTTT.

The V call is TRBV7-9, the J call TRBJ2-1; D ambiguous. V lost 3 bases and J 0 bases, leaving 3 bases between the germline ends. CDR3 length: 13 amino acids. CDR1 and CDR2 from the germline V gene are SEHNR and FQNEAQ (reference sequence). The CDR3 loop is CASSFNSYNEQFF. The CDR3 nucleotides read TGTGCCAGCAGCTTCAACTCCTACAATGAGCAGTTCTTC.

The chain links TRBV7-9 to TRBJ1-1; 8 nucleotides agree with TRBD1. The J segment lost 6 bases and the V segment lost 5 bases, leaving 14 bases of the junction unmatched. The CDR3 covers 16 residues. Germline V lookup: CDR1 SEHNR, CDR2 FQNEAQ (reference sequence). CDR3: CASSIGQGAAEPEAFF. The CDR3 DNA sequence: TGTGCCAGCAGCATCGGACAGGGTGCAGCAGAGCCTGAAGCTTTCTTT.

V is TRBV5-8 and J is TRBJ2-3; D is unclear. The V and J ends lost 2 bases and 3 bases respectively, with 7 bases between them. Per the germline V gene, CDR1 is SGHTS and CDR2 is YDEGEE. The CDR3 has 13 amino acids. The CDR3 sequence is CASSFTGTDTQYF. The CDR3 DNA reads as TGTGCCAGCAGCTTCACCGGGACAGATACGCAGTATTTT.

This chain links TRBV7-2 with TRBJ1-2; 9 nucleotides match TRBD1. V shed 5 bases, J shed 3 bases, and the junction held 7 bases outside the gene matches. CDR3 length: 15 residues. Germline CDR1 reads SGHTA; CDR2 reads FQGNSA. The DNA for the CDR3 is TGTGCCAGCAGCCCCGGACAGGGGTCCTACTATGGCTACACCTTC. Translated, it gives CASSPGQGSYYGYTF.

This clone was recorded a few times. The same CDR3 is also encoded by other DNA sequences in this sample. The chain has TRBV27 and TRBJ1-2, with TRBD1 identical over 7 bases. The CDR3 covers 13 residues. V lost 6 bases, J lost 5 bases, and 6 bases stayed unmatched. CDR1 and CDR2 (germline): MNHEY, SMNVEV (reference sequence). The CDR3 DNA is TGTGCCAGCAGCTCCGACAGGGCGTATGGCTACACCTTC. Translating it yields CASSSDRAYGYTF.